This is a list of T cell receptor beta chains from one sample in a study of blood T cell repertoires in COVID-19. Libraries were prepared by immunoSEQ multiplex PCR; TCRdb keeps only in-frame clonotypes and omits some of them. This sample has some 200,000 clones; 85% to 90% occur once, and the top ten carry 2.7%. Sequencing input: peripheral blood. Receptor source: a man aged 35 to 55 with active or convalescent COVID-19. Each CDR3 is given with its conserved first and last residue. The D gene is left open where the match is weak. Size values are once, few and many counts, or a class for expanded clones, and some rows have none.

v_gene: TRBV5-1
abundance: -
d_gene: TRBD1
j_gene: TRBJ2-5
CDR3aa: CASSLYRGRDETQYF
CDR3nt: TGCGCCAGCAGCTTGTACAGGGGGCGTGATGAGACCCAGTACTTC

v_gene: TRBV4-1
abundance: -
d_gene: -
j_gene: TRBJ1-1
CDR3aa: CASSRTEPNTEAFF
CDR3nt: TGCGCCAGCAGCCGGACAGAACCGAACACTGAAGCTTTCTTT

v_gene: TRBV30
abundance: -
d_gene: -
j_gene: TRBJ2-5
CDR3aa: CACPDRTQETQYF
CDR3nt: TGTGCCTGTCCTGACAGGACCCAAGAGACCCAGTACTTC

v_gene: TRBV2
abundance: -
d_gene: TRBD1
j_gene: TRBJ1-5
CDR3aa: CASGIEGAYGQPQHF
CDR3nt: TGTGCCAGCGGAATTGAGGGGGCATATGGGCAGCCCCAGCATTTT

v_gene: TRBV7-9
abundance: -
d_gene: -
j_gene: TRBJ1-2
CDR3aa: CASRFEGGQSNYGYTF
CDR3nt: TGTGCCAGCAGATTTGAAGGCGGACAGTCTAACTATGGCTACACCTTC

v_gene: TRBV5-4
abundance: -
d_gene: -
j_gene: TRBJ1-1
CDR3aa: CASSNGGQEGTEAFF
CDR3nt: TGTGCCAGCAGCAATGGAGGGCAGGAGGGCACTGAAGCTTTCTTT

v_gene: TRBV9
abundance: -
d_gene: -
j_gene: TRBJ1-3
CDR3aa: CASSEEGLRDTIYF
CDR3nt: TGTGCCAGCAGCGAAGAAGGACTGCGGGACACCATATATTTT

v_gene: TRBV21-1
abundance: once
d_gene: -
j_gene: TRBJ2-5
CDR3aa: CASSSRRGLGETQYF
CDR3nt: TGTGCCAGCAGCTCTCGTAGGGGGCTAGGAGAGACCCAGTACTTC

v_gene: TRBV28
abundance: once
d_gene: -
j_gene: TRBJ1-3
CDR3aa: CASSLAGGNTIYF
CDR3nt: TGTGCCAGCAGTTTGGCCGGGGGAAACACCATATATTTT

v_gene: TRBV7-9
abundance: -
d_gene: -
j_gene: TRBJ2-7
CDR3aa: CASSFGGSYEQYF
CDR3nt: TGTGCCAGCAGCTTCGGGGGTTCCTACGAGCAGTACTTC

v_gene: TRBV30
abundance: -
d_gene: TRBD1
j_gene: TRBJ1-5
CDR3aa: CAWSVQQGAQPQHF
CDR3nt: TGTGCCTGGAGTGTACAACAGGGGGCTCAGCCCCAGCATTTT

v_gene: TRBV3-1/TRBV3-2
abundance: -
d_gene: -
j_gene: TRBJ2-3
CDR3aa: CASRLGSTDTQYF
CDR3nt: TGTGCCAGCCGGTTGGGCTCCACAGATACGCAGTATTTT

v_gene: TRBV29-1
abundance: -
d_gene: TRBD1
j_gene: TRBJ2-7
CDR3aa: CSVEGQGYEQYF
CDR3nt: TGCAGCGTTGAGGGACAGGGGTACGAGCAGTACTTC

v_gene: TRBV28
abundance: -
d_gene: TRBD1
j_gene: TRBJ1-2
CDR3aa: CASSSPGTGNYGYTF
CDR3nt: TGTGCCAGCAGTTCCCCCGGGACAGGGAACTATGGCTACACCTTC

v_gene: TRBV30
abundance: -
d_gene: -
j_gene: TRBJ2-7
CDR3aa: CARMDKATYEQYF
CDR3nt: TGTGCCCGTATGGACAAAGCCACCTACGAGCAGTACTTC

v_gene: TRBV24-1
abundance: -
d_gene: -
j_gene: TRBJ1-4
CDR3aa: CATSDTSGEGKLFF
CDR3nt: TGTGCCACCAGTGACACCAGTGGAGAGGGAAAACTGTTTTTT

v_gene: TRBV30
abundance: -
d_gene: TRBD2
j_gene: TRBJ2-1
CDR3aa: CAWTGTSGGNEQFF
CDR3nt: TGTGCCTGGACGGGGACTAGCGGGGGAAATGAGCAGTTCTTC